This section outlines one T cell receptor (beta chain) sequence together with its context. Its matching antigen is unknown. Via MiXCR, TCRdb re-called the RACE reads, giving one row per CDR3 protein. The repertoire has about 90,000 distinct CDR3 sequences, around 8.8% of them found once; the top ten carry 2.6%. The junction had 3 bases not matched to a gene; V was cut back by 7 bases and J by 6 bases. The CDR3 contains 11 residues. CDR1 is SQVTM, CDR2 ANQGSEA, per germline. Time point of the sample: pre-sensitization, week 0. Treatment denoted: therapeutic diphenylcyclopropenone sensitization with weekly scalp DPC. This sample was included in a study of human T cells and chemical hapten exposure. Findings and limits, study-wide: TCRs exceeding 1 in 1000 frequency stayed unchanged with DPC sensitization.

This TCR was recovered from a man aged 35 to 55 with alopecia areata. Some clones in this sample may be carry-over from other donors' samples. This chain joins TRBV29-1 and TRBJ1-2; 9 positions match TRBD1. Here the sequenced sample was whole blood, taken in connection with sensitization to the hapten diphenylcyclopropenone (DPC). CDR3 DNA: TGCAGCGCCACAGGGGGCGATGGCTACACCTTC. Translated: CSATGGDGYTF.